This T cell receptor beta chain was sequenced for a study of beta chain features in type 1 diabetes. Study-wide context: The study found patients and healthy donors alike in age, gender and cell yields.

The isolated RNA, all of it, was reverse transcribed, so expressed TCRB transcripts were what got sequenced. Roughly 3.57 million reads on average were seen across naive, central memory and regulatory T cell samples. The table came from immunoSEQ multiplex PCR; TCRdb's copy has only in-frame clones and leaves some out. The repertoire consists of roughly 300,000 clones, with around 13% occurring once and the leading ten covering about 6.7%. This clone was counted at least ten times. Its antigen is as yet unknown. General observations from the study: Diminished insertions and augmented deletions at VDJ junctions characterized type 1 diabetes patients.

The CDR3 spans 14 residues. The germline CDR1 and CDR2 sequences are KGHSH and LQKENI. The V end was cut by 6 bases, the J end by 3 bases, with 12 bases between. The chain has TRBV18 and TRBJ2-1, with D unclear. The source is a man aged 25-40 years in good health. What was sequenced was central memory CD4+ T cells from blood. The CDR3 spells CASSLGSNYNEQFF. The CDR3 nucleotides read TGTGCCAGCTCTCTGGGATCTAACTACAATGAGCAGTTCTTC.